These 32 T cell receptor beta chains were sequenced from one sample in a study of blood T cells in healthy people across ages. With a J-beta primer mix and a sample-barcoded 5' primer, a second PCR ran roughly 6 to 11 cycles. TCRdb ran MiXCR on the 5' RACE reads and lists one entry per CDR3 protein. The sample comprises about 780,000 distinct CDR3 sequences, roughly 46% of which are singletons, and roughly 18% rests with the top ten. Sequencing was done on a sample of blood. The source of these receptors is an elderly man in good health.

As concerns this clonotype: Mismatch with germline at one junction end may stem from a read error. DNA of the CDR3: TGTGTCAGCAGTTCCCTCCGACAACCCTACGAGCAGTACTTC. This sequence encodes CVSSSLRQPYEQYF. This chain links TRBV28 with TRBJ2-7; the D is unclear. Looked up from germline, CDR1 is MDHEN and CDR2 is SYDVKM. This CDR3 is 14 amino acids long.

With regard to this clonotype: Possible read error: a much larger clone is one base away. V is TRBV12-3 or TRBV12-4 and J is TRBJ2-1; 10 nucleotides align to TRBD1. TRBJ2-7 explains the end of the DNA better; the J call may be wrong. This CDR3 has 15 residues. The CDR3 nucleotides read TGTGCCAGCAGTTTGGACAGGGGGGTATACAATGAGCAGTACTTC. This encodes CASSLDRGVYNEQYF.

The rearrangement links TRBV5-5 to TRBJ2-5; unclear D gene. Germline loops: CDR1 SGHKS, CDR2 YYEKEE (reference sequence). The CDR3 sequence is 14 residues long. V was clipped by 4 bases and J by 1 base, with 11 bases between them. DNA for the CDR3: TGTGCCAGCAGCGGCAACAGTCTCCAAGAGACCCAGTACTTC. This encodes CASSGNSLQETQYF. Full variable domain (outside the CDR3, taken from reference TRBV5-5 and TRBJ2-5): DAGVTQSPTHLIKTRGQQVTLRCSPISGHKSVSWYQQVLGQGPQFIFQYYEKEERGRGNFPDRFSARQFPNYSSELNVNALLLGDSALYLCASSGNSLQETQYFGPGTRLLVL.

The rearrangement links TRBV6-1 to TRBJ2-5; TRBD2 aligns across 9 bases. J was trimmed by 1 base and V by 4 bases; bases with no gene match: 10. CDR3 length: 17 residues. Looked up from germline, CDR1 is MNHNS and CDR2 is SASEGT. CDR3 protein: CASSGGALAGSQETQYF. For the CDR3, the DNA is TGTGCCAGCAGTGGGGGGGCACTAGCGGGTTCCCAAGAGACCCAGTACTTC.

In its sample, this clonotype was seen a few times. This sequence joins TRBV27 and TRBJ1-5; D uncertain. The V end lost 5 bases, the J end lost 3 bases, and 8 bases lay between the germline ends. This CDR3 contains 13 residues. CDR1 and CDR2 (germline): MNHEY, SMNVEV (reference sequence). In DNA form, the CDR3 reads TGTGCCAGCAGTCCGGGCCTCAATCAGCCCCAGCATTTT. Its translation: CASSPGLNQPQHF.

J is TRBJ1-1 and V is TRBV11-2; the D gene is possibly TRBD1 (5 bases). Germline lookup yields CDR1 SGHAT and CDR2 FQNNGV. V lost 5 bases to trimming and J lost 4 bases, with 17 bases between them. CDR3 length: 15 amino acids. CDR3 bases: TGTGCCAGCAGCGTTAACCCCGGGGGATCCACTGAAGCTTTCTTT. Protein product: CASSVNPGGSTEAFF.

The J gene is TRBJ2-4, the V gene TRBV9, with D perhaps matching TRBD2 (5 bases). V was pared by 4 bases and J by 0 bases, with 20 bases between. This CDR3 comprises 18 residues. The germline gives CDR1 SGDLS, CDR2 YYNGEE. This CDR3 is CASSSGEFTGLAKNIQYF. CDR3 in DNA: TGTGCCAGCAGCTCCGGGGAGTTTACCGGTCTAGCCAAAAACATTCAGTACTTC.

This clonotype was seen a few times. CDR3 region: CASSLVGITDTQYF. The CDR3 bases are TGTGCCAGCAGCTTAGTCGGTATCACAGATACGCAGTATTTT. The J gene is TRBJ2-3, the V gene TRBV7-2; D is uncertain. Germline V gene data show CDR1 as SGHTA and CDR2 as FQGNSA. The CDR3 is 14 amino acids. With 1 base removed from V and 2 bases from J, the gap between germline ends came to 7 bases.

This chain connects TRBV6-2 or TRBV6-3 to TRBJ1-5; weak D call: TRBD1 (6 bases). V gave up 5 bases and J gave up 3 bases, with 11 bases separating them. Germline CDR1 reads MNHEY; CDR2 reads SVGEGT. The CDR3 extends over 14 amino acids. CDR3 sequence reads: CASSSRGVNQPQHF. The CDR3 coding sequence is TGTGCCAGCAGTAGTAGGGGGGTCAATCAGCCCCAGCATTTT.

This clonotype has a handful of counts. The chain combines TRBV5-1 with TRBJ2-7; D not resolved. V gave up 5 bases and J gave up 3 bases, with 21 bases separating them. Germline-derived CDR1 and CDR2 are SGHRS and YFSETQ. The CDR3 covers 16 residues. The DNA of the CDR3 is TGCGCCAGCAGAACCGAATCCAACTGGGGTGACTACGAGCAGTACTTC. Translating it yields CASRTESNWGDYEQYF.

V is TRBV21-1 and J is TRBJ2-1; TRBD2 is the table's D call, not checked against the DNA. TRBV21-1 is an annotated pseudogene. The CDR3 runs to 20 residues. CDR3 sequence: CANSKDRSLGRRENFGEQFF. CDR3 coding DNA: TGTGCCAACAGCAAAGACCGGAGCCTGGGACGGCGGGAGAATTTCGGTGAGCAGTTCTTC.

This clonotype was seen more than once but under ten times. Here the CDR3 DNA reads TGTGCCAGCAGCTTAGTGGTGGGTCCCGATCAGCCCCAGCATTTT. It codes for CASSLVVGPDQPQHF. The J gene is TRBJ1-5, the V gene TRBV7-2; the D is unclear. The V end lost 1 base, the J end lost 5 bases, and 12 bases lay between the germline ends. The germline V gene has CDR1 SGHTA and CDR2 FQGNSA. The CDR3 is 15 residues long. The entire variable domain, with the rest obtained from reference TRBV7-2 and TRBJ1-5, is as follows: GAGVSQSPSNKVTEKGKDVELRCDPISGHTALYWYRQSLGQGLEFLIYFQGNSAPDKSGLPSDRFSAERTGGSVSTLTIQRTQQEDSAVYLCASSLVVGPDQPQHFGDGTRLSIL.

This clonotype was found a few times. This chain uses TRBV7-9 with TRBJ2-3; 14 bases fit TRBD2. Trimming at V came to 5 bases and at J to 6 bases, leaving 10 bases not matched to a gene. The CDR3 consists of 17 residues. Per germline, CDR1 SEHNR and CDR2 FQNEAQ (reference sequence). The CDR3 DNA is TGTGCCAGCAGCCCCCGGCTGACTAGCGGGAGGGAGGATACGCAGTATTTT. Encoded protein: CASSPRLTSGREDTQYF.

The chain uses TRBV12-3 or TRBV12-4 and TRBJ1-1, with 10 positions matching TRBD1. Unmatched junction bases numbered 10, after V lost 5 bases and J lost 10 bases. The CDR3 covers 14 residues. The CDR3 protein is CASSRNGQGDIAFF. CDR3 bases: TGTGCCAGCAGTCGCAACGGACAGGGGGATATAGCTTTCTTT.

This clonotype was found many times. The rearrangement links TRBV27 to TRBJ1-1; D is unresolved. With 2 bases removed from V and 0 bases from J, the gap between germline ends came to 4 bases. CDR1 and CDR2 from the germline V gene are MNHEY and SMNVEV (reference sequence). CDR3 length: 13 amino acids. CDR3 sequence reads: CASSLDVNTEAFF. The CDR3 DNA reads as TGTGCCAGCAGTTTAGATGTGAACACTGAAGCTTTCTTT.

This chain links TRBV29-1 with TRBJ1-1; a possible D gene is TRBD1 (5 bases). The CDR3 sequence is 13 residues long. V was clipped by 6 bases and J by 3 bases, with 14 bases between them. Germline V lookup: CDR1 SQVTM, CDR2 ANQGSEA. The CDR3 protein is CSVAGLGDTEAFF. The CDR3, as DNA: TGCAGCGTCGCGGGCCTAGGGGACACTGAAGCTTTCTTT.

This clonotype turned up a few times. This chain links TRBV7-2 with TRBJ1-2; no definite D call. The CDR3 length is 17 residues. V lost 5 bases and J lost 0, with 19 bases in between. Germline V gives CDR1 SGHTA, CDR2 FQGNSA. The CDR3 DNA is TGTGCCAGCAGCCCGTCCCGGTCCATTACACCTAACTATGGCTACACCTTC. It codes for CASSPSRSITPNYGYTF.

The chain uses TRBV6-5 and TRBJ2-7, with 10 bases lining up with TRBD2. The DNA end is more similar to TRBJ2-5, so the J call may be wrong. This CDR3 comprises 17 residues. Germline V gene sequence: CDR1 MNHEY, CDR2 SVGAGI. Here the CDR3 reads CASSYGLAERDKETQYF. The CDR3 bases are TGTGCCAGCAGTTACGGACTAGCGGAAAGAGATAAAGAGACCCAGTACTTC.

CDR3 sequence (DNA): TGTGCCAGCAGCCCTAATAGCGGGAGCTCCTACAATGAGCAGTACTTC. This translates into CASSPNSGSSYNEQYF. This chain uses TRBV7-2 with TRBJ2-1, with 9 bases matching TRBD2. Matching the DNA end better, TRBJ2-7 makes the J call doubtful. Germline V gene data show CDR1 as SGHTA and CDR2 as FQGNSA. This CDR3 spans 16 amino acids.

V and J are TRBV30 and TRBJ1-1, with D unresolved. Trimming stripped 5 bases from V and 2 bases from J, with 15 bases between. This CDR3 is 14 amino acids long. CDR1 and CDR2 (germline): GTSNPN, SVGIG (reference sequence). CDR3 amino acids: CAWGPRDKNTEAFF. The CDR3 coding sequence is TGTGCCTGGGGCCCCCGGGATAAAAACACTGAAGCTTTCTTT.

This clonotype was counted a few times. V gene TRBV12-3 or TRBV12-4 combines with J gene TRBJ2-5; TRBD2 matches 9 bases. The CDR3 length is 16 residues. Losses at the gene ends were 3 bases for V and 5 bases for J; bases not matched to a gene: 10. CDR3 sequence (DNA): TGTGCCAGCAGTTTTCGACTAGCGGTTACCCAGGAGACCCAGTACTTC. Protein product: CASSFRLAVTQETQYF.

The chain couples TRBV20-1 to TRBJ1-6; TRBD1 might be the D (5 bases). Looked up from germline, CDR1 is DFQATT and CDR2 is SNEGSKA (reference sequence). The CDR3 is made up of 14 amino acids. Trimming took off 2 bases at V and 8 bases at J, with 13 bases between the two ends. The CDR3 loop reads CSARPGRGDSPLHF. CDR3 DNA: TGCAGTGCTAGACCGGGGAGAGGGGATTCACCCCTCCACTTT.

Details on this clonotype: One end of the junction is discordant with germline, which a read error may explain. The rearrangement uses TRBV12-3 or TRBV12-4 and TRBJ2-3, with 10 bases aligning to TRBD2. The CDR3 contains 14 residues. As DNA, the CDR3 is TGTGCCAGCAGTCTAGCGGGAGCGAGAGATACGCAGTATTTT. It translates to CASSLAGARDTQYF.

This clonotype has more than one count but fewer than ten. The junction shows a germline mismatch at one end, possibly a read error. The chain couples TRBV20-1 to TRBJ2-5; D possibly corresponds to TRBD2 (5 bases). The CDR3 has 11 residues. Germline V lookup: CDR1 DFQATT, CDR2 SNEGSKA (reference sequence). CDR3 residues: CCASRPETQYF. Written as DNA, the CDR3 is TGCTGTGCTAGCCGGCCCGAGACCCAGTACTTC.

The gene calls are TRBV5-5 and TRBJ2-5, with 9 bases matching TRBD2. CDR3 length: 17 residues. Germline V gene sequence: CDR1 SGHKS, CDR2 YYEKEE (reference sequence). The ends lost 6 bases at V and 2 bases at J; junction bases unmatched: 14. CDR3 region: CASTRSGLAGLQETQYF. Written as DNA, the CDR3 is TGTGCCAGCACCCGGTCGGGGCTAGCGGGATTGCAAGAGACCCAGTACTTC.

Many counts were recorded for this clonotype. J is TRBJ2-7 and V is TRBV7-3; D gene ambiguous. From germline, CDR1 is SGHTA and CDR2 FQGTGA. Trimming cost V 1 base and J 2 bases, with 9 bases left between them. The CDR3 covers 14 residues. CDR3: CASSLSPGPYEQYF. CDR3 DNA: TGTGCCAGCAGCTTAAGCCCAGGACCCTACGAGCAGTACTTC.

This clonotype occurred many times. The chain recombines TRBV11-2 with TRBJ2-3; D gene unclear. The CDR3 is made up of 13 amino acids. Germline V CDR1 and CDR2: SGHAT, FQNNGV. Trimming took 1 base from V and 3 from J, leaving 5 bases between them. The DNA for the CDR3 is TGTGCCAGCAGCTTAGGGGAAACAGATACGCAGTATTTT. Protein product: CASSLGETDTQYF.

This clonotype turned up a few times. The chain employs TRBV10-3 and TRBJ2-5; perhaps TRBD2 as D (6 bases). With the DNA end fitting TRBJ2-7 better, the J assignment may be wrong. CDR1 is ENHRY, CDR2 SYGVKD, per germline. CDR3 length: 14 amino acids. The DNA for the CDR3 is TGTGCCATCAGTGCTTCGGGAGACTCCTACGAGCAGTACTTC. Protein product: CAISASGDSYEQYF.

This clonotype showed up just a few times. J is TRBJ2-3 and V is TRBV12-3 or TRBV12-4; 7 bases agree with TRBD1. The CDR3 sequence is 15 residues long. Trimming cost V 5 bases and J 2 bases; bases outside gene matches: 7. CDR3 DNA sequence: TGTGCCAGCAGTCTCCCGACAGGGTTCACAGATACGCAGTATTTT. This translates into CASSLPTGFTDTQYF.

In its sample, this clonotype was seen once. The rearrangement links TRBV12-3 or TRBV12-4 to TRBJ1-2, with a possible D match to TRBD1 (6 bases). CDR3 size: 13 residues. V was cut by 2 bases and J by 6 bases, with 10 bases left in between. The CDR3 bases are TGTGCCAGCAGTTTATGGGAGGGGGATGGCTACACCTTC. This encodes CASSLWEGDGYTF.

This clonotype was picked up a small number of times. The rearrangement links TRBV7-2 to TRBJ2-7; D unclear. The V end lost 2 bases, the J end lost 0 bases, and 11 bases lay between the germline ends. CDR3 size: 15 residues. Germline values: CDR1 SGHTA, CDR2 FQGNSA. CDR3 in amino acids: CASSLPSMSSYEQYF. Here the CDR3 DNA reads TGTGCCAGCAGCTTACCCTCCATGAGCTCCTACGAGCAGTACTTC.

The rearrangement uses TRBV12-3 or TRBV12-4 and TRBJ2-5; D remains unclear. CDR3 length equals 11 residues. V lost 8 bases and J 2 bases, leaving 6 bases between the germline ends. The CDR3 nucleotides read TGTGCCAGCGGGCAGCAAGAGACCCAGTACTTC. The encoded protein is CASGQQETQYF.